These T cell receptor beta chains were read from a single sample in a study of blood T cell repertoires in COVID-19. Method: immunoSEQ multiplex PCR; TCRdb's copy keeps in-frame clones and lacks some. The sample yields tens of thousands of clones, about four fifths seen once. The sample taken for sequencing was peripheral blood. The receptors here all came from a human donor in a cohort sampled during active or convalescent COVID-19. The CDR3 runs from the conserved cysteine through the conserved F or W. A D gene is named only where the DNA matches it firmly. Rows give clone size only sometimes, using once, few, many, or a class for an expanded clone.

d_gene	v_gene	abundance	j_gene	CDR3nt	CDR3aa
.	TRBV30	.	TRBJ2-3	TGTGCCTGGAGTGGCCAGGGCAGCACAGATACGCAGTATTTT	CAWSGQGSTDTQYF
.	TRBV6-2/TRBV6-3	.	TRBJ2-7	TGTGCCAGCAGTTCCTACAATAGGGGTGGCCTCGGCTACGAGCAGTACTTC	CASSSYNRGGLGYEQYF
TRBD2	TRBV3-1/TRBV3-2	.	TRBJ2-4	TGTGCCAGCAGCCCAGCGGGGGGTCTAGCCAAAAACATTCAGTACTTC	CASSPAGGLAKNIQYF
.	TRBV15	.	TRBJ1-5	TGTGCCACCAGCAGAGACGACGGGAATCAGCCCCAGCATTTT	CATSRDDGNQPQHF
.	TRBV11-2	.	TRBJ2-2	TGTGCCAGCAGCTTAGAGCGGGGGCGCGCCGGGGAGCTGTTTTTT	CASSLERGRAGELFF
.	TRBV7-2	.	TRBJ2-3	TGTGCCAGCAGCTTAGACGGGGGCACAGATACGCAGTATTTT	CASSLDGGTDTQYF
.	TRBV7-9	.	TRBJ1-5	TGTGCCAGCAGCCCCTCGGGGGTGGGTCAGCCCCAGCATTTT	CASSPSGVGQPQHF
.	TRBV7-9	once	TRBJ1-4	TGTGCCAGCAGCTGGAATGGGGCGGAAAATGAAAAACTGTTTTTT	CASSWNGAENEKLFF
TRBD1	TRBV6-4	.	TRBJ1-6	TGTGCCAGCAGCCCCCTGGGGACAGCCAATTCACCCCTCCACTTT	CASSPLGTANSPLHF
.	TRBV7-9	.	TRBJ2-3	TGTGCCAGCGGGGGGGCTGCAGATACGCAGTATTTT	CASGGAADTQYF
TRBD1	TRBV6-2/TRBV6-3	.	TRBJ2-1	TGTGCCAGCAGTCATCATAATACAGGGGGCAATGAGCAGTTCTTC	CASSHHNTGGNEQFF
TRBD2	TRBV4-1	.	TRBJ2-3	TGCGCCAGCAGCCAAGAAGTCAGCGGGGGGCTCGATACGCAGTATTTT	CASSQEVSGGLDTQYF
.	TRBV30	.	TRBJ1-4	TGTGCCTGGCGCTATTCAGGTGACAGGGAAAAACTGTTTTTT	CAWRYSGDREKLFF
.	TRBV16	.	TRBJ1-4	TGTGCCAGCAGCCAATGGCCCAGCCTAGGCGAAAAACTGTTTTTT	CASSQWPSLGEKLFF
.	TRBV2	.	TRBJ1-3	TGTGCCAGCAGTCAAAACTCTGGAAACACCATATATTTT	CASSQNSGNTIYF
.	TRBV6-2/TRBV6-3	.	TRBJ1-6	TGTGCCAGCAGTTTGGACAACCATAATTCACCCCTCCACTTT	CASSLDNHNSPLHF
TRBD1	TRBV18	.	TRBJ1-1	TGTGCCAGCTCACAGGACAGGGAGAACACTGAAGCTTTCTTT	CASSQDRENTEAFF
.	TRBV20-1	.	TRBJ2-7	TGCAGTGCTAGTATACAGCCCTACGAGCAGTACTTC	CSASIQPYEQYF
.	TRBV14	.	TRBJ1-6	TGTGCCAGCAGCCAAGAGAGCTCCTATAATTCACCCCTCCACTTT	CASSQESSYNSPLHF
TRBD2	TRBV30	.	TRBJ2-5	TGTGCCTGGGATAGCGGGGGTCGAGCGGAGACCCAGTACTTC	CAWDSGGRAETQYF
TRBD1	TRBV6-5	.	TRBJ1-6	TGTGCCAGCAGTTACACAGGGACAGGGGTTTCACCCCTCCACTTT	CASSYTGTGVSPLHF
.	TRBV18	.	TRBJ2-2	TGTGCCAGCTCACGCGAGGGATCTCCCACCGGGGAGCTGTTTTTT	CASSREGSPTGELFF
.	TRBV7-8	.	TRBJ2-3	TGTGCCAGCAGCTTAGCCTCGATACAGGGTGGGGCAGATACGCAGTATTTT	CASSLASIQGGADTQYF
.	TRBV27	.	TRBJ2-7	TGTGCCAGCAGTTTCAGCGGACCCTACGAGCAGTACTTC	CASSFSGPYEQYF
TRBD1	TRBV6-5	.	TRBJ1-1	TGTGCCAGCACGGAGGGGGCGGGGAACACTGAAGCTTTCTTT	CASTEGAGNTEAFF
.	TRBV4-1	many	TRBJ2-1	TGCGCCAGCAGCCAAGATACGCGGGGCTCGTACAATGAGCAGTTCTTC	CASSQDTRGSYNEQFF
TRBD1	TRBV5-8	.	TRBJ1-1	TGTGCCAGCAGCGCCGGGACAGTCGTCTTGGGGGCTTTCTTT	CASSAGTVVLGAFF
TRBD1	TRBV6-1	once	TRBJ2-1	TGTGCCAGCAGTGAAGGGACAGGGAGCAATGAGCAGTTCTTC	CASSEGTGSNEQFF
TRBD2	TRBV5-4	.	TRBJ2-3	TGTGCCAGCAGCGGACTAGCGGGGGGCCCCAGCGCAGATACGCAGTATTTT	CASSGLAGGPSADTQYF
.	TRBV6-1	few	TRBJ2-7	TGTGCCAGCAGTGAAGATAACAGCCGGTGGGAGCAGTACTTC	CASSEDNSRWEQYF
TRBD2	TRBV10-3	.	TRBJ2-5	TGTGCCATCAGTGTTAGCGGGGGGGTCCAAGAGACCCAGTACTTC	CAISVSGGVQETQYF
.	TRBV9	.	TRBJ1-4	TGTGCCAGCAGCGTTCAGGGTGACGAACGTGAAAAACTGTTTTTT	CASSVQGDEREKLFF
.	TRBV19	.	TRBJ1-2	TGTGCCAGTAGTCCCGCGGGCAGCCAGGCCTACTATGGCTACACCTTC	CASSPAGSQAYYGYTF
.	TRBV7-2	few	TRBJ1-5	TGTGCCAGCAGCCCCGCATTTAGACAGATTAGCAATCAGCCCCAGCATTTT	CASSPAFRQISNQPQHF
.	TRBV5-1	.	TRBJ1-1	TGCGCCAGCAGCTACCAGACAGGATCGAACACTGAAGCTTTCTTT	CASSYQTGSNTEAFF
TRBD1	TRBV2	.	TRBJ1-6	TGTGCCAGCAGTACAGGGGAATCACCCCTCCACTTT	CASSTGESPLHF
.	TRBV4-1	.	TRBJ1-3	TGCGCCAGCAGCCAAGATTGGAGCTCTGGAAACACCATATATTTT	CASSQDWSSGNTIYF
.	TRBV10-3	once	TRBJ2-7	TGTGCCATCAGCGACCAAGGAGGAGCCGAGCAGTACTTC	CAISDQGGAEQYF
.	TRBV4-1	.	TRBJ1-1	TGCGCCAGCAGCATCTCGGCAGGGAGGACACTATTGAACACTGAAGCTTTCTTT	CASSISAGRTLLNTEAFF
.	TRBV21-1	.	TRBJ1-3	TGTGCCAGCAGCAATCGGACAGACGGAAACACCATATATTTT	CASSNRTDGNTIYF
TRBD2	TRBV9	.	TRBJ2-3	TGTGCCAGCAGCGTCTTTAGCGGGGGGGCGGATACGCAGTATTTT	CASSVFSGGADTQYF
.	TRBV14	.	TRBJ1-2	TGTGCCAGCAGCAAACAGGCTAGCTATGGCTACACCTTC	CASSKQASYGYTF
TRBD1	TRBV18	.	TRBJ1-6	TGTGCCAGCTCAAGGGACAGTACCAAGAATTCACCCCTCCACTTT	CASSRDSTKNSPLHF
TRBD1	TRBV19	.	TRBJ1-6	TGTGCCAGTAGTCCAAACTCAGGGGGCGCGTATTCACCCCTCCACTTT	CASSPNSGGAYSPLHF
.	TRBV15	once	TRBJ2-5	TGTGCCACCAGCAGACCCAGGGGTATCCAAGAGACCCAGTACTTC	CATSRPRGIQETQYF
TRBD2	TRBV18	.	TRBJ2-5	TGTGCCAGCTCACGAGGACTAGCGGGGATTCAGCAAGAGACCCAGTACTTC	CASSRGLAGIQQETQYF
TRBD2	TRBV5-1	.	TRBJ2-2	TGCGCCAGCAGCGATAGCGGGGGTGCCACCGGGGAGCTGTTTTTT	CASSDSGGATGELFF
.	TRBV6-1	.	TRBJ2-5	TGTGCCAGCAGTGAAGCTATAGGAGGACAAGAGACCCAGTACTTC	CASSEAIGGQETQYF
.	TRBV27	few	TRBJ1-2	TGTGCCAGCCGAGGGGGGGCCGGTGGCTACACCTTC	CASRGGAGGYTF
.	TRBV7-9	.	TRBJ2-5	TGTGCCAGCAGTTTCTGGGGGGAAGAGACCCAGTACTTC	CASSFWGEETQYF